The 17 T cell receptor beta chains presented below share a single source sample, sequenced in a study of shared clonotypes between healthy human individuals. Generated by immunoSEQ multiplex PCR, the TCRdb table keeps only in-frame clones and is missing some. The data hold about 1 million clones, with approximately 76% observed a single time. Sequenced material: memory CD4+ T cells sorted from blood. Subset defined: CD45RA-negative fraction. These TCRs come from a man between 18 and 35 years old in good health.

This clone has ten or more counts. This chain connects TRBV18 to TRBJ2-5; tentative D call: TRBD1 (5 bases). This CDR3 comprises 13 residues. V shed 3 bases and J shed 4 bases, with 9 bases lying between them. Germline V CDR1 and CDR2: KGHSH, LQKENI. CDR3 DNA sequence: TGTGCCAGCTCACCGAACCAGGGAGAGACCCAGTACTTC. Protein sequence: CASSPNQGETQYF.

J is TRBJ1-2 and V is TRBV10-3; D not resolved. Looked up from germline, CDR1 is ENHRY and CDR2 is SYGVKD. Trimming shortened V by 4 bases and J by 6 bases, and 6 bases separated the two germline ends. The CDR3 is made up of 11 amino acids. The CDR3, as DNA: TGTGCCATCAGTGCGTCCCATGGCTACACCTTC. The encoded protein is CAISASHGYTF.

The CDR3 is CASNTSRGAGRDQPQHF. Here the CDR3 DNA reads TGTGCCAGCAACACCTCTAGGGGGGCAGGGCGAGATCAGCCCCAGCATTTT. The rearrangement joins TRBV25-1 to TRBJ1-5; perhaps TRBD1 as D (6 bases). The ends were cut back, 7 bases at V and 5 bases at J, with 24 bases in the middle. This CDR3 is built from 17 residues. Germline V CDR1 and CDR2: MGHDK, SYGVNS.

The chain recombines TRBV9 with TRBJ2-7, with TRBD2 matching 7 bases. The trim removed 0 bases at V and 5 bases at J, leaving 2 bases unmatched. The length of the CDR3 is 13 residues. The germline CDR1 and CDR2 sequences are SGDLS and YYNGEE. The CDR3 spells CASSVGDYHEQYF. The DNA for the CDR3 is TGTGCCAGCAGCGTAGGGGACTACCACGAGCAGTACTTC.

The chain has TRBV6-1 and TRBJ2-7; D remains ambiguous. Trimming took 6 bases from V and 2 from J, leaving 17 bases between them. The CDR3 is 15 residues long. Germline values: CDR1 MNHNS, CDR2 SASEGT. DNA for the CDR3: TGTGCCAGCAGATTCACGTATCCCGAGGCCTACGAGCAGTACTTC. This gives the protein CASRFTYPEAYEQYF.

This clone was seen only a few times. The chain couples TRBV6-5 to TRBJ1-6, with 8 bases identical to TRBD1. The V gene's germline CDR1 is MNHEY and CDR2 SVGAGI. After removal of 6 bases from V and 7 bases from J, the junction contained 5 bases not matched to a gene. The CDR3 has 14 amino acids. This CDR3 reads CASRRQGRNSPLHF. The CDR3 region has the DNA TGTGCCAGCAGACGACAGGGGAGGAATTCACCCCTCCACTTT.

This rearrangement joins TRBV30 to TRBJ1-1; D remains unclear. The V end lost 4 bases, the J end lost 11 bases, and 26 bases lay between the germline ends. The CDR3 has 15 amino acids. CDR1 and CDR2 (germline): GTSNPN, SVGIG (reference sequence). The CDR3 nucleotides read TGTGCCTGGAATCCTCCCGACGGGCCTCTTCATGGGGCTTTCTTT. This codes for CAWNPPDGPLHGAFF.

The chain links TRBV28 to TRBJ1-2; maybe TRBD1 (6 bases). V lost 3 bases, J lost 3 bases, and 8 bases lay in between. The CDR3 extends over 13 amino acids. Germline V gene data show CDR1 as MDHEN and CDR2 as SYDVKM. For the CDR3, the DNA is TGTGCCAGCAGTTTGACAGGCTACTATGGCTACACCTTC. This codes for CASSLTGYYGYTF.

The chain carries TRBV7-9 and TRBJ1-1; 9 bases match TRBD1. V lost 1 base and J lost 2; bases outside the gene matches: 5. From germline, CDR1 is SEHNR and CDR2 FQNEAQ (reference sequence). The CDR3 covers 16 residues. CDR3 loop: CASSLVPQGANTEAFF. The DNA for the CDR3 is TGTGCCAGCAGCTTAGTGCCACAGGGGGCTAACACTGAAGCTTTCTTT. Together with reference TRBV7-9 and TRBJ1-1, the CDR3 gives the full variable domain: DTGVSQNPRHKITKRGQNVTFRCDPISEHNRLYWYRQTLGQGPEFLTYFQNEAQLEKSRLLSDRFSAERPKGSFSTLEIQRTEQGDSAMYLCASSLVPQGANTEAFFGQGTRLTVV.

Note on this clone: This sample also contains other DNA sequences that code for the same CDR3. The chain uses TRBV5-1 and TRBJ2-7, with TRBD2 identical over 12 bases. CDR1 SGHRS and CDR2 YFSETQ come from the germline V gene. V shed 4 bases and J 3 bases; nucleotides not matched to a gene: 5. The CDR3 is made up of 15 amino acids. CDR3: CASSLTSGSIYEQYF. The DNA of the CDR3 is TGCGCCAGCAGCCTGACTAGCGGGAGCATCTACGAGCAGTACTTC. The whole variable domain, remainder taken from reference TRBV5-1 and TRBJ2-7, is KAGVTQTPRYLIKTRGQQVTLSCSPISGHRSVSWYQQTPGQGLQFLFEYFSETQRNKGNFPGRFSGRQFSNSRSEMNVSTLELGDSALYLCASSLTSGSIYEQYFGPGTRLTVT.

This clone was picked up one time. The gene calls are TRBV2 and TRBJ2-3; weak D call: TRBD1 (5 bases). V lost 6 bases and J 6 bases, leaving 28 bases between the germline ends. Germline V gives CDR1 SNHLY, CDR2 FYNNEI. This CDR3 contains 18 residues. CDR3 loop: CASSPALVKQTSGDTQYF. In DNA, the CDR3 is TGTGCCAGCAGCCCCGCCCTAGTGAAGCAGACCTCAGGGGATACGCAGTATTTT. The full variable domain, in which reference TRBV2 and TRBJ2-3 provide the parts outside the CDR3, is EPEVTQTPSHQVTQMGQEVILRCVPISNHLYFYWYRQILGQKVEFLVSFYNNEISEKSEIFDDQFSVERPDGSNFTLKIRSTKLEDSAMYFCASSPALVKQTSGDTQYFGPGTRLTVL.

This clone was observed at least ten times. This chain uses TRBV7-9 with TRBJ1-2; D remains unclear. There are 15 residues in the CDR3. Trimming shortened V by 6 bases and J by 0 bases, and 14 bases separated the two germline ends. Germline-derived CDR1 and CDR2 are SEHNR and FQNEAQ (reference sequence). DNA of the CDR3: TGTGCCAGCAGTTTCCGACAAAAGGCTAACTATGGCTACACCTTC. Translating gives CASSFRQKANYGYTF.

The J gene is TRBJ2-3, the V gene TRBV30; 9 bases are a match to TRBD1. From germline, CDR1 is GTSNPN and CDR2 SVGIG (reference sequence). The CDR3 sequence is 16 residues long. V shed 5 bases and J 0 bases; nucleotides not matched to a gene: 9. The CDR3 here is CAWATHRGLSTDTQYF. The CDR3, as DNA: TGTGCCTGGGCGACCCACAGGGGGCTAAGCACAGATACGCAGTATTTT.

The chain carries TRBV2 and TRBJ2-5, with D perhaps TRBD2 (5 bases). Germline values: CDR1 SNHLY, CDR2 FYNNEI. The CDR3 has 17 residues. Trimming took off 4 bases at V and 3 bases at J, with 21 bases between the two ends. CDR3 in amino acids: CASSAPESWEREETQYF. For the CDR3, the DNA is TGTGCCAGCAGTGCCCCGGAATCGTGGGAGAGGGAAGAGACCCAGTACTTC.

In DNA form, the CDR3 reads TGTGCCAGCAGTTTCCCTCCTAAGGAGGCGCAGTATTTT. Its protein is CASSFPPKEAQYF. V is TRBV28 and J is TRBJ2-3; tentative D call: TRBD2 (5 bases). The CDR3 totals 13 residues. CDR1 is MDHEN and CDR2 is SYDVKM in the germline V gene. V dropped 3 bases and J dropped 10 bases, with 14 bases sitting between them.

This clone was seen many times. The gene calls are TRBV28 and TRBJ1-1; 8 bases match TRBD1. In germline, CDR1 is MDHEN, CDR2 SYDVKM. The CDR3 runs to 14 residues. The ends lost 8 bases at V and 2 bases at J; junction bases unmatched: 7. The CDR3 region is CASFDRGSNTEAFF. The CDR3 bases are TGTGCCAGCTTTGACAGGGGCAGTAACACTGAAGCTTTCTTT.

The chain couples TRBV30 to TRBJ1-5; TRBD1 might be the D (5 bases). Deletions cut 2 bases from V and 6 bases from J, with 14 bases between. Germline V gene sequence: CDR1 GTSNPN, CDR2 SVGIG (reference sequence). The CDR3 length is 14 residues. The CDR3 region has the DNA TGTGCCTGGAGTCCCGGGGGTTCGAGTCAGCCCCAGCATTTT. Translated: CAWSPGGSSQPQHF. Combining the CDR3 with reference TRBV30 and TRBJ1-5 gives the whole variable domain SQTIHQWPATLVQPVGSPLSLECTVEGTSNPNLYWYRQAAGRGLQLLFYSVGIGQISSEVPQNLSASRPQDRQFILSSKKLLLSDSGFYLCAWSPGGSSQPQHFGDGTRLSIL.